The text below deals with one T cell receptor (beta chain). Using immunoSEQ multiplex PCR, the repertoire was profiled, and TCRdb retains in-frame clones only, with some absent. This sample has under 65,000 clones, with about 90% found just once. Germline V CDR1 and CDR2: KGHSH, LQKENI. Trimming took 8 bases from V and 1 from J, leaving 12 bases between them. The CDR3 is 14 amino acids. The data were obtained in a study of OX40 agonist ivuxolimab in advanced cancers. This sequence originates from an adult with an advanced solid tumor such as melanoma, head and neck, liver or kidney cancer. This chain uses TRBV18 with TRBJ2-1; a possible D gene is TRBD1 (6 bases). The source material was CD4+ or CD8+ T cells sorted from blood, sampled in a trial of the OX40 agonist ivuxolimab. CDR3 nucleotides: TGTGCCAGCGACACAGGGTGGTCCTACAATGAGCAGTTCTTC. This translates into CASDTGWSYNEQFF.